This TCR beta chain was captured in a study of blood T cell repertoires in COVID-19. Study overall: Both acute and convalescent COVID-19 samples were obtained from the United States, Italy and Spain. Sample material is recorded as cDNA or gDNA derived from T cells, B-cell-depleted T cells, or PBMCs.

This CDR3 spans 15 amino acids. Germline loops: CDR1 LNHDA, CDR2 SQIVND (reference sequence). Trimming took off 6 bases at V and 0 bases at J, with 15 bases between the two ends. In the original workflow: Amplifying reference gene primers gave estimates of nucleated cell counts. The assay was immunoSEQ multiplex PCR, and TCRdb's table has in-frame clones only and misses some. The V and J calls and clone size were taken over from that table, and D and trimming were inferred from the DNA. This sample has 95,000 to 150,000 clones, with over 70% found just once. The material sequenced was peripheral blood. The V and J genes are TRBV19 and TRBJ2-7; D possibly corresponds to TRBD1 (6 bases). The clonotype originates from a woman aged 70-85 years with acute or convalescent COVID-19. The CDR3 DNA sequence: TGTGCCAGTAGGACGGGACATATGAGCTCCTACGAGCAGTACTTC. Its translation is CASRTGHMSSYEQYF.